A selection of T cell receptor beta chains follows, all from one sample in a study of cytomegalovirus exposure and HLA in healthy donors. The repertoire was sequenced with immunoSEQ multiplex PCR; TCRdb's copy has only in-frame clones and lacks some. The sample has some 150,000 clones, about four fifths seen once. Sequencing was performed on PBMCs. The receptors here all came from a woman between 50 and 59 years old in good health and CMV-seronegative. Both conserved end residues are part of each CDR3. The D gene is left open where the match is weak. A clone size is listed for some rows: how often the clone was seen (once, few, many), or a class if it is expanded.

cdr3_nt: TGTGCCATTGGACTAGCGGGAGGTAGTGACGGGGAGCTGTTTTTT
cdr3_aa: CAIGLAGGSDGELFF
v_call: TRBV2
cdr3_length: 15
j_call: TRBJ2-2
clone_size: -
d_call: TRBD2

cdr3_nt: TGTGCCAGCACAGGGTACTACGAGCAGTACTTC
cdr3_aa: CASTGYYEQYF
v_call: TRBV28
cdr3_length: 11
j_call: TRBJ2-7
clone_size: once
d_call: -

cdr3_nt: TGCGCCAGCAGCTTGGGAGGGTTGAACGGGGAGCTGTTTTTT
cdr3_aa: CASSLGGLNGELFF
v_call: TRBV5-1
cdr3_length: 14
j_call: TRBJ2-2
clone_size: few
d_call: -

cdr3_nt: TGTGCCAGTAGTAGGGGACTAGGGCGGTCTGAGCAGTACTTC
cdr3_aa: CASSRGLGRSEQYF
v_call: TRBV19
cdr3_length: 14
j_call: TRBJ2-7
clone_size: -
d_call: TRBD2

cdr3_nt: TGTGCCAGCAGTTTCACTAGCGGGAGTAACAATGAGCAGTTCTTC
cdr3_aa: CASSFTSGSNNEQFF
v_call: TRBV11-1
cdr3_length: 15
j_call: TRBJ2-1
clone_size: -
d_call: TRBD2

cdr3_nt: TGTGCCAGCAGCTTAGGAATAGCGGGACAGACCTACGAGCAGTACTTC
cdr3_aa: CASSLGIAGQTYEQYF
v_call: TRBV7-2
cdr3_length: 16
j_call: TRBJ2-7
clone_size: -
d_call: -

cdr3_nt: TGTGCCTGGAGTGTTATAGCGGGGGGGCCTTGGACGTTCTTC
cdr3_aa: CAWSVIAGGPWTFF
v_call: TRBV30
cdr3_length: 14
j_call: TRBJ2-1
clone_size: -
d_call: TRBD2

cdr3_nt: TGCAGCGTCATAGCGGGGCCCTCAGGAGGAAGCAATCAGCCCCAGCATTTT
cdr3_aa: CSVIAGPSGGSNQPQHF
v_call: TRBV29-1
cdr3_length: 17
j_call: TRBJ1-5
clone_size: -
d_call: -

cdr3_nt: TGTGCCAGTAGTACGGTTACCGGACAGGGGGTGCACTTC
cdr3_aa: CASSTVTGQGVHF
v_call: TRBV19
cdr3_length: 13
j_call: TRBJ2-5
clone_size: once
d_call: TRBD1

cdr3_nt: TGTGCCAGCAGCTCCGCCGGGGAAGAGACCCAGTACTTC
cdr3_aa: CASSSAGEETQYF
v_call: TRBV7-3
cdr3_length: 13
j_call: TRBJ2-5
clone_size: few
d_call: -

cdr3_nt: TGCGCCAGCGAGATGGAGTACTTC
cdr3_aa: CASEMEYF
v_call: TRBV23-1
cdr3_length: 8
j_call: TRBJ2-7
clone_size: few
d_call: -

cdr3_nt: TGTGCCAGCAGCTTAGGGGACTATACCGGGGAGCTGTTTTTT
cdr3_aa: CASSLGDYTGELFF
v_call: TRBV11-2
cdr3_length: 14
j_call: TRBJ2-2
clone_size: -
d_call: TRBD2

cdr3_nt: TGTGCCAGCAGCCGAAGGACAGGGGGTCTTAACACCGGGGAGCTGTTTTTT
cdr3_aa: CASSRRTGGLNTGELFF
v_call: TRBV14
cdr3_length: 17
j_call: TRBJ2-2
clone_size: -
d_call: TRBD1

cdr3_nt: TGTGCCAGCAGCCCTCGACTAGCGGGGGGGCCAGATACGCAGTATTTT
cdr3_aa: CASSPRLAGGPDTQYF
v_call: TRBV4-2
cdr3_length: 16
j_call: TRBJ2-3
clone_size: -
d_call: TRBD2

cdr3_nt: TGCAGCGTTTACGTCAGGGTAGGAGAAGAGACCCAGTACTTC
cdr3_aa: CSVYVRVGEETQYF
v_call: TRBV29-1
cdr3_length: 14
j_call: TRBJ2-5
clone_size: -
d_call: -

cdr3_nt: TGTTCCAGCAGCCCCCAGGACAGTGGAAACACCATATATTTT
cdr3_aa: CSSSPQDSGNTIYF
v_call: TRBV7-9
cdr3_length: 14
j_call: TRBJ1-3
clone_size: -
d_call: -

cdr3_nt: TGTGCTAGTGGTTTGGGCGAGGGACAGTACCAAGAGACCCAGTACTTC
cdr3_aa: CASGLGEGQYQETQYF
v_call: TRBV12-5
cdr3_length: 16
j_call: TRBJ2-5
clone_size: -
d_call: TRBD1

cdr3_nt: TGTGCCAGCTCGCCACCGTTAGGGACAGGGGCGACGGACGAGCAGTACTTC
cdr3_aa: CASSPPLGTGATDEQYF
v_call: TRBV18
cdr3_length: 17
j_call: TRBJ2-7
clone_size: -
d_call: TRBD1

cdr3_nt: TGTGCCAGCACCCCGGGGATATTAAATTCACCCCTCCACTTT
cdr3_aa: CASTPGILNSPLHF
v_call: TRBV2
cdr3_length: 14
j_call: TRBJ1-6
clone_size: -
d_call: -

cdr3_nt: TGTGCCAGCAGCTTGGTAGGGGAAGGGGCAGCGGAGACCCAGTACTTC
cdr3_aa: CASSLVGEGAAETQYF
v_call: TRBV5-6
cdr3_length: 16
j_call: TRBJ2-5
clone_size: few
d_call: -

cdr3_nt: TGTGTCTGGACCCGGGACAGGAACTTGGCCAAAAACATTCAGTACTTC
cdr3_aa: CVWTRDRNLAKNIQYF
v_call: TRBV30
cdr3_length: 16
j_call: TRBJ2-4
clone_size: -
d_call: TRBD1

cdr3_nt: TGTGCCAGCAGCGTCGGGGTGGGGACTGAAGCTTTCTTT
cdr3_aa: CASSVGVGTEAFF
v_call: TRBV6-1
cdr3_length: 13
j_call: TRBJ1-1
clone_size: -
d_call: -

cdr3_nt: TGTGCCGATTTTGCAGGGTCGACCTATGGCTACACCTTC
cdr3_aa: CADFAGSTYGYTF
v_call: TRBV19
cdr3_length: 13
j_call: TRBJ1-2
clone_size: -
d_call: -

cdr3_nt: TGTGCCAGCAGCCTACAGGGTCCTGGAAACACCATATATTTT
cdr3_aa: CASSLQGPGNTIYF
v_call: TRBV7-6
cdr3_length: 14
j_call: TRBJ1-3
clone_size: -
d_call: -

cdr3_nt: TGTGCCAGCAGTGAAGCGGTGCGGGGGGGGAGCAATGAGCAGTTCTTC
cdr3_aa: CASSEAVRGGSNEQFF
v_call: TRBV6-1
cdr3_length: 16
j_call: TRBJ2-1
clone_size: -
d_call: TRBD2

cdr3_nt: TGTGCCAGCAGTGTCCTGCCTAGCGGGGGGGGAGATACGCAGTATTTT
cdr3_aa: CASSVLPSGGGDTQYF
v_call: TRBV2
cdr3_length: 16
j_call: TRBJ2-3
clone_size: -
d_call: TRBD2

cdr3_nt: TGTGTCAGCAGTGACTTAGCGGGGATCACAGATACGCAGTATTTT
cdr3_aa: CVSSDLAGITDTQYF
v_call: TRBV6-1
cdr3_length: 15
j_call: TRBJ2-3
clone_size: -
d_call: TRBD2

cdr3_nt: TGTGCCAGCAGTACAGGGACGGGGTTAGGTGGTTATGGCTACACCTTC
cdr3_aa: CASSTGTGLGGYGYTF
v_call: TRBV28
cdr3_length: 16
j_call: TRBJ1-2
clone_size: few
d_call: -

cdr3_nt: TGTGCCACCAGCAGAGATCAGGGGACAGGGAGGTACGAGCAGTACTTC
cdr3_aa: CATSRDQGTGRYEQYF
v_call: TRBV15
cdr3_length: 16
j_call: TRBJ2-7
clone_size: once
d_call: TRBD1

cdr3_nt: TGTGCCAGCTCACCTATACCGACAGGGGAAACCGGGGAGCTGTTTTTT
cdr3_aa: CASSPIPTGETGELFF
v_call: TRBV18
cdr3_length: 16
j_call: TRBJ2-2
clone_size: few
d_call: TRBD1

cdr3_nt: TGTGCCAGCAGCTTAGATCCGAGGCGCAATGAGCAGTTCTTC
cdr3_aa: CASSLDPRRNEQFF
v_call: TRBV11-3
cdr3_length: 14
j_call: TRBJ2-1
clone_size: once
d_call: -

cdr3_nt: TGCAGTGCTTCGCCCAGGACCCAGTACTTC
cdr3_aa: CSASPRTQYF
v_call: TRBV20-1
cdr3_length: 10
j_call: TRBJ2-5
clone_size: -
d_call: -

cdr3_nt: TGTGCCAGTAGTATAAAAAGGACAGCGACTAATGAAAAACTGTTTTTT
cdr3_aa: CASSIKRTATNEKLFF
v_call: TRBV19
cdr3_length: 16
j_call: TRBJ1-4
clone_size: -
d_call: -

cdr3_nt: TGTGCCAGCAGCTTAGCGGGACAGGGGGCAAGTTTTGTCCTGACTTTC
cdr3_aa: CASSLAGQGASFVLTF
v_call: TRBV7-2
cdr3_length: 16
j_call: TRBJ2-6
clone_size: -
d_call: TRBD1

cdr3_nt: TGTGCCAGCTCACCTCCTACAGGGGGCCAAGAGACCCAGTACTTC
cdr3_aa: CASSPPTGGQETQYF
v_call: TRBV18
cdr3_length: 15
j_call: TRBJ2-5
clone_size: -
d_call: TRBD1

cdr3_nt: TGTGCCAGCAGTTGGCCCGCGGGACCGACTAATGAAAAACTGTTTTTT
cdr3_aa: CASSWPAGPTNEKLFF
v_call: TRBV6-6
cdr3_length: 16
j_call: TRBJ1-4
clone_size: -
d_call: -

cdr3_nt: TGCAGCGTCGGCGGACAGGGCTACGAGCAGTACTTC
cdr3_aa: CSVGGQGYEQYF
v_call: TRBV29-1
cdr3_length: 12
j_call: TRBJ2-7
clone_size: -
d_call: TRBD1

cdr3_nt: TGTGCCAGCGCCGTCGGGGTGACAGGGTCACCCTACGAGCAGTACTTC
cdr3_aa: CASAVGVTGSPYEQYF
v_call: TRBV7-2
cdr3_length: 16
j_call: TRBJ2-7
clone_size: -
d_call: TRBD1

cdr3_nt: TGTGCCAGTAGCGTCCAGGGGAGAGGTAACTATGGCTACACCTTC
cdr3_aa: CASSVQGRGNYGYTF
v_call: TRBV19
cdr3_length: 15
j_call: TRBJ1-2
clone_size: -
d_call: -

cdr3_nt: TGTGCCAGCAGCTCCCTAGGAGGGACCCAGTACTTC
cdr3_aa: CASSSLGGTQYF
v_call: TRBV7-9
cdr3_length: 12
j_call: TRBJ2-5
clone_size: -
d_call: -

cdr3_nt: TGTGCCAGCAGCTTGGCGGGAGTCTACGAGCAGTACTTC
cdr3_aa: CASSLAGVYEQYF
v_call: TRBV28
cdr3_length: 13
j_call: TRBJ2-7
clone_size: -
d_call: TRBD2

cdr3_nt: TGTGCCAGCAGTCCCCTGGGAGCCACCTATGGCTACACCTTC
cdr3_aa: CASSPLGATYGYTF
v_call: TRBV5-6
cdr3_length: 14
j_call: TRBJ1-2
clone_size: -
d_call: -

cdr3_nt: TGTGCCAGCAGTCGCGGACAGGGTTATCAGCCCCAGCATTTT
cdr3_aa: CASSRGQGYQPQHF
v_call: TRBV2
cdr3_length: 14
j_call: TRBJ1-5
clone_size: -
d_call: TRBD1

cdr3_nt: TGTGCCAGCAGTGCGGGACTAGCGGGTAATGAGCAGTTCTTC
cdr3_aa: CASSAGLAGNEQFF
v_call: TRBV2
cdr3_length: 14
j_call: TRBJ2-1
clone_size: -
d_call: TRBD2

cdr3_nt: TGTGCCAGCAGTGAATCGGGGGGGATTTACGAGCAGTACTTC
cdr3_aa: CASSESGGIYEQYF
v_call: TRBV6-1
cdr3_length: 14
j_call: TRBJ2-7
clone_size: -
d_call: TRBD2

cdr3_nt: TGTGCCGGCAGTACCCCGGGACTAGCGGGAGTCAATGAGCAGTTCTTC
cdr3_aa: CAGSTPGLAGVNEQFF
v_call: TRBV2
cdr3_length: 16
j_call: TRBJ2-1
clone_size: once
d_call: TRBD2

cdr3_nt: TGCGCCAGCAGCTTAGAGACTAGCGGAGGCGGCAATGAGCAGTTCTTC
cdr3_aa: CASSLETSGGGNEQFF
v_call: TRBV5-1
cdr3_length: 16
j_call: TRBJ2-1
clone_size: few
d_call: TRBD2

cdr3_nt: TGTGCCAGCAGCTTAGTAGCAGGACAACAAGAGACCCAGTACTTC
cdr3_aa: CASSLVAGQQETQYF
v_call: TRBV7-8
cdr3_length: 15
j_call: TRBJ2-5
clone_size: -
d_call: -

cdr3_nt: TGTGCCAGCAGCCTGCGACAGACACAAACTGGTGGCTACACCTTC
cdr3_aa: CASSLRQTQTGGYTF
v_call: TRBV7-2
cdr3_length: 15
j_call: TRBJ1-2
clone_size: -
d_call: -

cdr3_nt: TGTGCCAGCAGTTTAGACGCGGGGGGCTACACCTTC
cdr3_aa: CASSLDAGGYTF
v_call: TRBV28
cdr3_length: 12
j_call: TRBJ1-2
clone_size: -
d_call: -

cdr3_nt: TGTGCCAGCAGCTACCCAACCGCAGGGTGGTATGAGCAGTTCTTC
cdr3_aa: CASSYPTAGWYEQFF
v_call: TRBV7-9
cdr3_length: 15
j_call: TRBJ2-1
clone_size: -
d_call: -

cdr3_nt: TGCGCCAGCAGCTTGGTTATGCGGGAAACAGATACGCAGTATTTT
cdr3_aa: CASSLVMRETDTQYF
v_call: TRBV5-1
cdr3_length: 15
j_call: TRBJ2-3
clone_size: -
d_call: -